The clone carrying this T cell receptor beta chain came up a few times. One junction end disagrees with the germline gene, perhaps due to a read error. Amplification of TCR beta CDR3 regions was performed using RNA transcripts as template. HTBI primers were employed in a first-round RT-PCR of the TCR CDR3. TCRdb redid the calling of the multiplex PCR reads with MiXCR, one entry per CDR3 protein. This sample has 700,000 to 850,000 distinct CDR3 sequences, with about 35% found just once. This sample was included in a study of T cells in Graves' hyperthyroidism and ophthalmopathy. Study-wide background: Staff took peripheral blood when the initial diagnosis was made, before any treatment began.

This CDR3 is built from 14 residues. Germline lookup yields CDR1 MNHEY and CDR2 SVGAGI. The receptor's source is a woman in her thirties or forties with Graves' hyperthyroidism. The chain recombines TRBV6-5 with TRBJ2-3; D gene unclear. Sequencing input: blood. DNA of the CDR3: TGTGCCATCAGTGGCCAACCCTCTACAGATACGCAGTATTTT. As protein: CAISGQPSTDTQYF.